Shown below are 21 T cell receptor beta chains from a single sample sequenced in a study of T cell responses to AZD1222 COVID-19 vaccine. TCRdb's table, derived via immunoSEQ multiplex PCR, lists solely in-frame clones and lacks some. Seen here are roughly 130,000 clones, about 91% observed once, and the top ten hold over 2.5%. Sequencing used peripheral blood, obtained on day 0 of AZD1222 vaccination. These receptors came from an adult in good health.

The V call is TRBV27, the J call TRBJ2-2; unclear D gene. Looked up from germline, CDR1 is MNHEY and CDR2 is SMNVEV (reference sequence). The length of the CDR3 is 12 residues. Trimming removed 5 bases at V and 6 bases at J, with 7 bases between. CDR3 in amino acids: CASSGDSGELFF. For the CDR3, the DNA is TGTGCCAGCAGTGGGGATTCCGGGGAGCTGTTTTTT.

V gene TRBV5-6 combines with J gene TRBJ1-1; D unclear. V was trimmed by 1 base and J by 3 bases, leaving 13 bases between them. The CDR3 length is 15 residues. From germline, CDR1 is SGHDT and CDR2 YYEEEE. This CDR3 reads CASSLLTLADTEAFF. CDR3 nucleotides: TGTGCCAGCAGCTTGTTGACATTGGCCGACACTGAAGCTTTCTTT.

The chain links TRBV5-4 to TRBJ2-1; the D gene is possibly TRBD1 (5 bases). V shed 3 bases and J shed 6 bases, with 19 bases lying between them. The CDR3 runs to 16 residues. In germline, CDR1 is SGHNT, CDR2 YYREEE (reference sequence). CDR3 protein: CASSYLLGARSNEQFF. The CDR3 DNA is TGTGCCAGCAGCTACCTGTTAGGGGCAAGGAGCAATGAGCAGTTCTTC. Full variable domain (rest looked up from reference TRBV5-4 and TRBJ2-1): ETGVTQSPTHLIKTRGQQVTLRCSSQSGHNTVSWYQQALGQGPQFIFQYYREEENGRGNFPPRFSGLQFPNYSSELNVNALELDDSALYLCASSYLLGARSNEQFFGPGTRLTVL.

The chain joins TRBV5-1 to TRBJ1-1; no definite D call. Germline values: CDR1 SGHRS, CDR2 YFSETQ. Trimming cost V 3 bases and J 0 bases, with 6 bases left between them. This CDR3 comprises 13 residues. The CDR3 DNA follows: TGCGCCAGCAGCTCTCAGCTGAACACTGAAGCTTTCTTT. Protein: CASSSQLNTEAFF.

The chain carries TRBV10-1 and TRBJ1-1; perhaps TRBD1 as D (6 bases). Germline V lookup: CDR1 WNHNN, CDR2 SYGVQD (reference sequence). The CDR3 consists of 15 residues. Trimming left V 0 bases short and J 4 bases short, with 12 bases between. The CDR3 region has the DNA TGCGCCAGCAGTGAGTCGATTACCAGGGGCACTGAAGCTTTCTTT. As protein: CASSESITRGTEAFF.

The chain couples TRBV7-6 to TRBJ1-4; a possible D gene is TRBD1 (5 bases). Trimming shortened V by 4 bases and J by 6 bases, and 9 bases separated the two germline ends. Germline-derived CDR1 and CDR2 are SGHVS and FNYEAQ. This CDR3 comprises 13 residues. The CDR3 bases are TGTGCCAGCAGCTCCGGGGGGTATGAAAAACTGTTTTTT. It codes for CASSSGGYEKLFF.

The chain is built from TRBV7-2 and TRBJ2-1; no definite D call. Trimming stripped 4 bases from V and 10 bases from J, with 20 bases between. This CDR3 is 15 amino acids long. Germline CDR1 is SGHTA and CDR2 is FQGNSA. The CDR3 DNA follows: TGTGCCAGCAGCTCCAACCTCCCCCCTACGGGCGAGCAGTTCTTC. Its protein is CASSSNLPPTGEQFF.

The chain couples TRBV19 to TRBJ1-2, with 8 bases identical to TRBD1. Looked up from germline, CDR1 is LNHDA and CDR2 is SQIVND (reference sequence). With V trimmed by 8 bases and J by 3 bases, 5 bases remained unmatched. This CDR3 spans 13 amino acids. This CDR3 is CASLQTGDYGYTF. CDR3 in DNA: TGTGCCAGTCTCCAGACAGGGGACTATGGCTACACCTTC.

This clone occurred once. V usage is TRBV7-6 and J usage is TRBJ1-1; D gene ambiguous. V gave up 1 base and J gave up 3 bases, with 6 bases separating them. The germline CDR1 and CDR2 sequences are SGHVS and FNYEAQ. The CDR3 contains 13 residues. In DNA, the CDR3 is TGTGCCAGCAGCTTAGATGATTACACTGAAGCTTTCTTT. Residues: CASSLDDYTEAFF.

A single count supports this clone. The V and J genes are TRBV5-1 and TRBJ1-6; D is uncertain. V dropped 4 bases and J dropped 8 bases, with 10 bases sitting between them. This CDR3 has 13 amino acids. Germline-derived CDR1 and CDR2 are SGHRS and YFSETQ. The CDR3 DNA follows: TGCGCCAGCAGCCCCGCTTCCGATTCACCCCTCCACTTT. Translating it yields CASSPASDSPLHF.

In this sample, this clone turned up once. This chain connects TRBV2 to TRBJ2-7; D perhaps matches TRBD2 (7 bases). Germline CDR1 SNHLY, CDR2 FYNNEI. CDR3 length: 15 residues. Trimming stripped 0 bases from V and 4 bases from J, with 13 bases between. In DNA form, the CDR3 reads TGTGCCAGCAGTGAAGCGGGGGGGACACAATACGAGCAGTACTTC. This encodes CASSEAGGTQYEQYF.

The chain uses TRBV5-1 and TRBJ2-7, with unresolved D. The V gene's germline CDR1 is SGHRS and CDR2 YFSETQ. The CDR3 spans 13 residues. The V end was cut by 4 bases, the J end by 2 bases, with 10 bases between. The CDR3 here is CASSPGSTYEQYF. The CDR3 bases are TGCGCCAGCAGCCCCGGATCCACCTACGAGCAGTACTTC.

The chain carries TRBV30 and TRBJ2-3; 11 bases line up with TRBD2. The CDR3 consists of 15 residues. V lost 2 bases and J lost 4; bases outside the gene matches: 5. In germline, CDR1 is GTSNPN, CDR2 SVGIG (reference sequence). DNA for the CDR3: TGTGCCTGGAGTCCCCGGACTAGCGGGCCAGATACGCAGTATTTT. This translates into CAWSPRTSGPDTQYF.

This clone turned up a few times. The CDR3 spells CASSHREGGNTIYF. The CDR3 region has the DNA TGTGCCAGCAGCCACAGGGAAGGTGGAAACACCATATATTTT. The V gene is TRBV7-8, the J gene TRBJ1-3; D may be TRBD1 (6 bases). Germline V gene data show CDR1 as SGHVS and CDR2 as FQNEAQ. The CDR3 is made up of 14 amino acids. Trimming left V 5 bases short and J 3 bases short, with 11 bases between.

The V gene is TRBV18, the J gene TRBJ2-6; the D gene is possibly TRBD1 (5 bases). The CDR3 totals 17 residues. Germline values: CDR1 KGHSH, CDR2 LQKENI. V lost 2 bases, J lost 0 bases, and 11 bases lay in between. The CDR3 sequence: CASSPRSQASGANVLTF. In DNA, the CDR3 is TGTGCCAGCTCACCAAGGTCACAGGCCTCTGGGGCCAACGTCCTGACTTTC.

This clone was detected once. CDR3 nucleotides: TGTGCCAGCAGTTTTGACCTACTAGCGGGAAGAGACGAGCAGTACTTC. Translation: CASSFDLLAGRDEQYF. The J gene is TRBJ2-7, the V gene TRBV27, with TRBD2 matching 10 bases. CDR1 and CDR2 from the germline V gene are MNHEY and SMNVEV (reference sequence). The V segment lost 3 bases and the J segment 5 bases; nucleotides outside the gene matches: 10. The CDR3 extends over 16 amino acids.

The V and J genes are TRBV23-1 and TRBJ1-4; D unclear. TRBV23-1 is treated as an ORF (open reading frame) with a function not yet certain. CDR3 size: 14 residues. With 0 bases removed from V and 11 bases from J, the gap between germline ends came to 13 bases. CDR3 nucleotide sequence: TGCGCCAGCAGTCAATCGTTGTCCTGGCGGAAACTGTTTTTT. This gives the protein CASSQSLSWRKLFF.

The chain carries TRBV4-1 and TRBJ1-6; D uncertain. V was shortened by 2 bases and J by 8 bases, with 10 bases between the two germline ends. Germline lookup yields CDR1 MGHRA and CDR2 YSYEKL. The length of the CDR3 is 14 residues. In nucleotides, the CDR3 is TGCGCCAGCAGCCAACGGGCCCGGGATTCACCCCTCCACTTT. Its translation is CASSQRARDSPLHF.

The chain combines TRBV15 with TRBJ1-5, with 8 bases matching TRBD1. Germline loops: CDR1 LNHNV, CDR2 YYDKDF (reference sequence). Losses at the gene ends were 5 bases for V and 4 bases for J; bases not matched to a gene: 4. The CDR3 contains 14 residues. This chain's CDR3 is CATSSGQGNQPQHF. The DNA for the CDR3 is TGTGCCACCAGCTCCGGACAGGGAAATCAGCCCCAGCATTTT.

This chain uses TRBV5-6 with TRBJ1-1; D ambiguous. Trimming cost V 1 base and J 1 base, with 5 bases left between them. Per the germline V gene, CDR1 is SGHDT and CDR2 is YYEEEE. This CDR3 comprises 13 residues. The CDR3 reads CASSLNWNTEAFF. CDR3 coding DNA: TGTGCCAGCAGCTTGAACTGGAACACTGAAGCTTTCTTT.

The genes are TRBV19 and TRBJ2-1, with 11 bases that match TRBD2. V was pared by 4 bases and J by 8 bases, with 10 bases of the junction left unmatched. The CDR3 runs 16 residues. CDR1 is LNHDA and CDR2 is SQIVND in the germline V gene (reference sequence). The CDR3 DNA sequence: TGTGCCAGTAGTACTTTAGCGGGAGGGCCTATTGATGAGCAGTTCTTC. It yields the protein CASSTLAGGPIDEQFF.